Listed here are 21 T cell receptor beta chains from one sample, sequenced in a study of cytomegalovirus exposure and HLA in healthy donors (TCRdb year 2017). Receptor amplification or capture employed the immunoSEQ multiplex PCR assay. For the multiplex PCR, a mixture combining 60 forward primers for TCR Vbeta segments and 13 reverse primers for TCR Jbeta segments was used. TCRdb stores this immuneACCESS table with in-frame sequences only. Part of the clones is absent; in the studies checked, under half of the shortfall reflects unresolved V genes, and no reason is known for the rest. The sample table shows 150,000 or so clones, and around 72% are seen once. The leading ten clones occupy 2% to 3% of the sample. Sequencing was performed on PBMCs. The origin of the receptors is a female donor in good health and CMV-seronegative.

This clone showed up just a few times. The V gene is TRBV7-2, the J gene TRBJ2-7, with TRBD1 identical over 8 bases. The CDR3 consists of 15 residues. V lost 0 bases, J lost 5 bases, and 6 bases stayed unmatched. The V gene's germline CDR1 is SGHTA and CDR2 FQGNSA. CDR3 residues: CASSLADRENDEQYF. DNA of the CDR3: TGTGCCAGCAGCTTAGCGGACAGGGAAAACGACGAGCAGTACTTC. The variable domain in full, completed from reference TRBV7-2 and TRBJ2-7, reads GAGVSQSPSNKVTEKGKDVELRCDPISGHTALYWYRQSLGQGLEFLIYFQGNSAPDKSGLPSDRFSAERTGGSVSTLTIQRTQQEDSAVYLCASSLADRENDEQYFGPGTRLTVT.

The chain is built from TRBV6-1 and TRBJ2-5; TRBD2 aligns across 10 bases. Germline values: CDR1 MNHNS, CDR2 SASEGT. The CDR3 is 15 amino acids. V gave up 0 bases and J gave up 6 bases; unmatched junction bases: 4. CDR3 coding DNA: TGTGCCAGCAGTGAAGCCCTAGCGGGGGCCCAGACCCAGTACTTC. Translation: CASSEALAGAQTQYF.

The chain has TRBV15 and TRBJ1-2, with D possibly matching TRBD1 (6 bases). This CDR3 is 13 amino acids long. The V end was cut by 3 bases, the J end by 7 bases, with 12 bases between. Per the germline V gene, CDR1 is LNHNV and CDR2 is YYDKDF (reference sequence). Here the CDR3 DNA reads TGTGCCACCAGCAGGGCCATGGGGGCTGGCTACACCTTC. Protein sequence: CATSRAMGAGYTF.

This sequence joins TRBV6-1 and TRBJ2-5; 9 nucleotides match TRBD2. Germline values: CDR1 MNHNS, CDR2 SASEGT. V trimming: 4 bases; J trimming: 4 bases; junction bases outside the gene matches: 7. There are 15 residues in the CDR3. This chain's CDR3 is CASSAASGVRETQYF. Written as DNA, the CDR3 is TGTGCCAGCAGTGCTGCTAGCGGGGTACGAGAGACCCAGTACTTC.

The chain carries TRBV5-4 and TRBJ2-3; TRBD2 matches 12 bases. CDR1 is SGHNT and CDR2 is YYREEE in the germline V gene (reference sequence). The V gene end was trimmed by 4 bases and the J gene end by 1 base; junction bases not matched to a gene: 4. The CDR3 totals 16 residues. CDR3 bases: TGTGCCAGCAGCGTGGGACTAGCGGGCGGCACAGATACGCAGTATTTT. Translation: CASSVGLAGGTDTQYF.

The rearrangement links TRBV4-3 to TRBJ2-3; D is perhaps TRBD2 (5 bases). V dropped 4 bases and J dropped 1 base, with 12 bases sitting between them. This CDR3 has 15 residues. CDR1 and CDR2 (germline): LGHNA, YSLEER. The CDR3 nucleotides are TGCGCCAGCAGCCGACTGGACTTACGCACAGATACGCAGTATTTT. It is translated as CASSRLDLRTDTQYF.

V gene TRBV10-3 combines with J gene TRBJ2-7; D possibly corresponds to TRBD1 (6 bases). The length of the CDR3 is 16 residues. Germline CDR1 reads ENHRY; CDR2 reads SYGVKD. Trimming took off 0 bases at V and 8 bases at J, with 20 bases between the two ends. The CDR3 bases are TGTGCCATCAGTGAGTCGGACAGCTTCAACCCTACGAAGCAGTACTTC. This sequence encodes CAISESDSFNPTKQYF.

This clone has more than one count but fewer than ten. The CDR3 reads CASSATGGNEKLFF. CDR3 DNA: TGTGCCAGCAGTGCAACCGGGGGGAATGAAAAACTGTTTTTT. The rearrangement links TRBV25-1 to TRBJ1-4; weak D call: TRBD1 (5 bases). The length of the CDR3 is 14 residues. CDR1 is MGHDK and CDR2 is SYGVNS in the germline V gene. Trimming took 4 bases from V and 5 from J, leaving 11 bases between them.

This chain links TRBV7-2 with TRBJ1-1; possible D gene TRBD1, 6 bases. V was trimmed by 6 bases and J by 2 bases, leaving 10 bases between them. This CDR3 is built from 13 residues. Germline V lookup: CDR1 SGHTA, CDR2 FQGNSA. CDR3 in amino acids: CASRKDRNTEAFF. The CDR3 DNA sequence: TGTGCCAGCAGGAAGGACAGAAACACTGAAGCTTTCTTT.

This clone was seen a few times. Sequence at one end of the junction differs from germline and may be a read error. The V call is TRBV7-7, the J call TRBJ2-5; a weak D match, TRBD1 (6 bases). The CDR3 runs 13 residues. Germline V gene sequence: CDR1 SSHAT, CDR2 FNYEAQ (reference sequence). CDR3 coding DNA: TGTGCTAGCAGCTCAGGGGTCGGGGAGACCCAGTACTTC. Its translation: CASSSGVGETQYF. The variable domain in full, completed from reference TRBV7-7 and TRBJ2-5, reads GAGVSQSPRYKVTKRGQDVTLRCDPISSHATLYWYQQALGQGPEFLTYFNYEAQPDKSGLPSDRFSAERPEGSISTLTIQRTEQRDSAMYRCASSSGVGETQYFGPGTRLLVL.

Written as DNA, the CDR3 is TGTGCTAGTGGTTTGGGGGACTACCTGGGGACCCAGTACTTC. This gives the protein CASGLGDYLGTQYF. The rearrangement joins TRBV12-5 to TRBJ2-5; TRBD2 agrees at 7 bases. Looked up from germline, CDR1 is LGHNT and CDR2 is FRNRAP. The V segment lost 1 base and the J segment 7 bases; nucleotides outside the gene matches: 6. The CDR3 is made up of 14 amino acids.

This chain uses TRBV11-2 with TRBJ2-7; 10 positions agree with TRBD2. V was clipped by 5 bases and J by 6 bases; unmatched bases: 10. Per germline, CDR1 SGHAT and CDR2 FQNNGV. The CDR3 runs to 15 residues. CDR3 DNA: TGTGCCAGCAGCCCCGCAGCGGGAGGGCCCCGCGAGCAGTACTTC. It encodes CASSPAAGGPREQYF.

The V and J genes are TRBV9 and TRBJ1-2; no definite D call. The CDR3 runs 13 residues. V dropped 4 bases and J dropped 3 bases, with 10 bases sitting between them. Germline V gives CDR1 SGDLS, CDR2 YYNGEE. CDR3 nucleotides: TGTGCCAGCAGCCCCTCGGGTGACTATGGCTACACCTTC. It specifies CASSPSGDYGYTF.

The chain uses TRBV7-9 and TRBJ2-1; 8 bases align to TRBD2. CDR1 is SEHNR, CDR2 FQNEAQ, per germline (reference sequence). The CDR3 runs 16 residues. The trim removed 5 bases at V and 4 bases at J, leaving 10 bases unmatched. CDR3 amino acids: CASSPLGGGGYNEQFF. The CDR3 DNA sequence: TGTGCCAGCAGCCCCCTGGGGGGCGGGGGGTACAATGAGCAGTTCTTC.

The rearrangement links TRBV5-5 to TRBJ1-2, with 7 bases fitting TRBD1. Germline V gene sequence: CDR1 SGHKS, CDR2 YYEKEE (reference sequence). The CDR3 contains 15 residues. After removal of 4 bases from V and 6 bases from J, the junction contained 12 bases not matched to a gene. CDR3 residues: CASSPRTGGGNGYTF. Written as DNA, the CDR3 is TGTGCCAGCAGCCCAAGGACAGGCGGCGGAAATGGCTACACCTTC.

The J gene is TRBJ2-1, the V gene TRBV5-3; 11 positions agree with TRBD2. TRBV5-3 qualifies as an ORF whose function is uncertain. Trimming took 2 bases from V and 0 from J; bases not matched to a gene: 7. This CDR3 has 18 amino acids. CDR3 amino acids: CARSFATSGGRSYNEQFF. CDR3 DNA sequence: TGTGCCAGAAGCTTCGCCACTAGCGGGGGCCGCTCCTACAATGAGCAGTTCTTC.

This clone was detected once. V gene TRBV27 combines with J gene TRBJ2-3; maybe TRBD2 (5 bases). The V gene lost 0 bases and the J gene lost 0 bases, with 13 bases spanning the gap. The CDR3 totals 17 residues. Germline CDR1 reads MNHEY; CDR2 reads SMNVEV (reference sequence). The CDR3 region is CASSLSMRGLSTDTQYF. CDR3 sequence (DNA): TGTGCCAGCAGTTTATCTATGCGCGGACTTAGCACAGATACGCAGTATTTT.

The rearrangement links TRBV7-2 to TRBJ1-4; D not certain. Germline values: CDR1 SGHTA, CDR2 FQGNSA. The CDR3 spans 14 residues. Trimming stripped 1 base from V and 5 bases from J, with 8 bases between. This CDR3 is CASSLDYRNEKLFF. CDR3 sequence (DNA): TGTGCCAGCAGCTTAGATTATAGAAATGAAAAACTGTTTTTT.

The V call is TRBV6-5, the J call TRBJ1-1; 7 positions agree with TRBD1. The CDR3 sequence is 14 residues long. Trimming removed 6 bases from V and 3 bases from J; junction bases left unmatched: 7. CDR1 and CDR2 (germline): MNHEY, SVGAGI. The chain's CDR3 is CASRSTDRDTEAFF. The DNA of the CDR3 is TGTGCCAGCAGATCTACCGACAGGGACACTGAAGCTTTCTTT.

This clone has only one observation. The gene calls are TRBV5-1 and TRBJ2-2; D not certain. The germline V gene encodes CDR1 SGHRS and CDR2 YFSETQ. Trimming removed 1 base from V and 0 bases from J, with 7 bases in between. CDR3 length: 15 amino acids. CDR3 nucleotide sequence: TGCGCCAGCAGCTTGTCAACAGCGAACACCGGGGAGCTGTTTTTT. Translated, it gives CASSLSTANTGELFF.

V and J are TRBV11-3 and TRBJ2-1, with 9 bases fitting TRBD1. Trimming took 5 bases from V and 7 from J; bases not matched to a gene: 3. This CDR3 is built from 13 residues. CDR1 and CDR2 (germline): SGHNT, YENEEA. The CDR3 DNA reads TGTGCCAGCAGCAAGGGACAGGGTAATGAGCAGTTCTTC. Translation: CASSKGQGNEQFF. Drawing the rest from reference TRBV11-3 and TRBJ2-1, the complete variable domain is EAGVVQSPRYKIIEKKQPVAFWCNPISGHNTLYWYLQNLGQGPELLIRYENEEAVDDSQLPKDRFSAERLKGVDSTLKIQPAELGDSAVYLCASSKGQGNEQFFGPGTRLTVL.